This T cell receptor beta chain was sequenced during a study of T-cell reconstitution after alpha-beta-depleted transplantation in children. Researchers prepared the TCRbeta library using unique molecular identifiers, the study reports. TCRdb itself ran the PCR reads through MiXCR, one entry per CDR3 protein. The table has 550,000 to 800,000 distinct CDR3 sequences, approximately 14% seen once. Germline assignment: CDR1 LNHDA and CDR2 SQIVND (reference sequence). V was shortened by 0 bases and J by 6 bases, with 6 bases between the two germline ends. The CDR3 length is 12 residues. Findings and caveats of the study: TCRbeta diversity was high at day 60 in some patients (a result of surviving recipient T cells and thymic progenitors). Several hundred expanded graft clones reportedly supplied alpha-beta T cells about two months after transplant. Most T-cell counts and diversity one year after the transplant came from T cells that were newly produced.

This clonotype was counted many times. The antigen is undetermined. The V and J genes are TRBV19 and TRBJ2-7; no firm D call. Sample: PBMCs, taken before TCRalphabeta/CD19-depleted stem cell transplant. The clonotype was recovered from a girl aged 2 to 9 with congenital amegakaryocytic thrombocytopenia, due to receive a stem cell transplant. As DNA, the CDR3 is TGTGCCAGTAGTATAGACACCGCCGAGCAGTACTTC. Amino acids: CASSIDTAEQYF.